This T cell receptor (beta chain) was identified in a study of identical twins listed by TCRdb under 2016. As for the study more broadly: To test whether fetal clonotypes persist, this study deep-sequenced TCR alpha and beta repertoires from monozygotic twins, from unrelated adults of various ages, and from cord blood. To rule out contamination, replicate twin experiments were performed at different times with different library preparation protocols.

The library was obtained by 5' RACE. Sequencing used an Illumina HiSeq 2000. Template switching introduced a universal primer binding site; the final cDNA contained a unique molecular identifier, enabling accurate counting of TCR cDNA molecules. Specific primers in the conserved constant-segment region were used to synthesize first-strand cDNA for TCR alpha and beta chains. Each cDNA library was double barcoded, with a SMART-Mk sample barcode plus Illumina barcodes, to control for contamination. TruSeq adapter sequences along with Illumina sample barcodes were introduced in two successive PCR steps. TCR alpha and beta cDNA libraries were sequenced on the Illumina HiSeq platform with custom primers. Per the authors' processing: Raw reads were processed with MiGEC to extract unique molecular identifiers, and MiXCR was used to determine CDR3 positions. Recombination models were inferred per individual with the repgenHMM and IGoR tools using an EM algorithm. Shared clonotype analysis was performed with the tcR package in R, normalizing sharing by the product of cloneset sizes. To study raw recombination free of thymic and clonal selection effects, out-of-frame nonproductive sequences were analyzed. The raw public reads went through TCRdb reprocessing: fastp at Q25, MiXCR clone calling, in-frame beta chains kept. Rows are unified per CDR3 protein, each entry keeping the most common DNA and genes. TCRdb's processing, not the study's, gives the V and J calls here. This sample gives 400,000 to 500,000 distinct CDR3 sequences in total; roughly 20% of them show up just once. Clones ranked in the top ten supply less than 15% of the sample.

Study-wide findings and limitations: Because the same donors could not be followed over many years, the conclusions relied on cross-sectional statistical analysis. Fewer insertions were carried by abundant cord blood beta clonotypes; a weaker similar trend was observed in young adult naive repertoires, while no such trend was observed in memory repertoires. Compared with coincidental sharing between unrelated individuals, out-of-frame TCR alpha sequences shared between twins showed an excess of sequences with low generation probability. The excess sharing between twins in beta out-of-frame sequences was weaker because fewer shared sequences reduced the signal-to-noise ratio. Zero-insertion analyses could be partly confounded by invariant T cells such as MAIT and iNKT, although diverse VJ usage argued against such confounding for most clonotypes. Out-of-frame TCR alpha sharing in monozygotic twins was systematically underestimated by recombination models, whereas sharing between unrelated individuals was in agreement with the recombination models.

Only healthy Caucasian donors were included. The study also sequenced three unrelated non-twin adults: a male aged 18 to 30, a male aged 50 to 60 and a female aged 50 to 60. Using Miltenyi CD45RO+ enrichment and human naive T-cell isolation kits, memory (CD45RO+) and naive T cells were isolated from PBMC. About this clonotype: Its recognized antigen is unknown. No qualities accompany the bases; no much larger clone lies one base away.

The CDR3 contains 14 residues, cysteine and phenylalanine counted. The retained sequence is limited to the CDR3, 42 bases, with the frame set at the first base. Ends trimmed: V by 2 bases, J by 5 bases; bases unmatched to a gene: 5. The germline V gene sets CDR1 to MNHEY and CDR2 to SVGEGT. The origin of this receptor is a man in his fifties or sixties in good health. The specimen was naive T cells sorted from blood. The cell subset or site label, as the study defines it: cells isolated with a human naive T-cell isolation kit. The chain links TRBV6-2 or TRBV6-3 with TRBJ2-7, with TRBD1 matching 8 junction bases. Here is the DNA: TGTGCCAGCAGTTACGGCGCAGGGGGCCACGAGCAGTACTTC. This gives the protein CASSYGAGGHEQYF.